Presented here are 11 T cell receptor beta chains from one specimen sequenced in a study of blood T cell repertoires in COVID-19. Method: immunoSEQ multiplex PCR; TCRdb's copy keeps in-frame clones and lacks some. This repertoire shows under 350,000 clones, 70% to 90% found once; its top ten account for more than 6%. The sequencing sample was made of peripheral blood. The receptors were gathered from a human donor in a cohort sampled during active COVID-19.

The chain is built from TRBV5-4 and TRBJ1-6, with D unresolved. CDR3 length: 14 residues. The V gene lost 0 bases and the J gene lost 7 bases, with 8 bases spanning the gap. Germline values: CDR1 SGHNT, CDR2 YYREEE (reference sequence). The CDR3 region is CASSLENLNSPLHF. For the CDR3, the DNA is TGTGCCAGCAGCTTGGAGAACCTAAATTCACCCCTCCACTTT.

The chain employs TRBV14 and TRBJ1-4; 9 nucleotides align to TRBD1. V dropped 3 bases and J dropped 3; count of bases not matched to a gene: 20. Germline V gives CDR1 SGHDN, CDR2 FVKESK. This CDR3 has 21 residues. Here the CDR3 reads CASSHQAGTGLIMGANEKLFF. CDR3 DNA sequence: TGTGCCAGCAGCCATCAAGCCGGGACAGGGCTCATCATGGGAGCTAATGAAAAACTGTTTTTT.

V gene TRBV6-1 combines with J gene TRBJ1-2; tentative D call: TRBD1 (5 bases). The V gene lost 2 bases and the J gene lost 2 bases, with 12 bases spanning the gap. CDR1 and CDR2 (germline): MNHNS, SASEGT. This CDR3 has 15 residues. In DNA form, the CDR3 reads TGTGCCAGCAGTGAAAATCAGGGTAGGAACTATGGCTACACCTTC. Translation: CASSENQGRNYGYTF.

This clone was observed once. The chain employs TRBV4-1 and TRBJ2-3, with 7 bases aligning to TRBD2. Germline assignment: CDR1 MGHRA and CDR2 YSYEKL. Unmatched junction bases numbered 7, after V lost 5 bases and J lost 2 bases. The CDR3 has 15 amino acids. CDR3 sequence (DNA): TGCGCCAGCAGCTTCCGGACTAGGATCACAGATACGCAGTATTTT. This encodes CASSFRTRITDTQYF.

This chain uses TRBV12-5 with TRBJ1-2; D is ambiguous. CDR1 is LGHNT, CDR2 FRNRAP, per germline. CDR3 length: 13 residues. V lost 1 base, J lost 5 bases, and 8 bases lay in between. CDR3 nucleotide sequence: TGTGCTAGTGGTTTGGCCCACAGTTATGGCTACACCTTC. Translating gives CASGLAHSYGYTF.

This clone was counted only a few times. The chain employs TRBV10-3 and TRBJ1-2; 9 positions match TRBD1. V trimming: 3 bases; J trimming: 6 bases; junction bases outside the gene matches: 14. Germline V lookup: CDR1 ENHRY, CDR2 SYGVKD. The CDR3 contains 17 residues. DNA of the CDR3: TGTGCCATCAGTGATTGGACAGGGGAAAAAATGAAGGATGGCTACACCTTC. It codes for CAISDWTGEKMKDGYTF.

This clone was seen once. The gene calls are TRBV12-5 and TRBJ2-5; 11 nucleotides align to TRBD2. The CDR3 is 19 amino acids. V shed 5 bases and J 4 bases; nucleotides not matched to a gene: 18. The V gene's germline CDR1 is LGHNT and CDR2 FRNRAP. The CDR3 bases are TGTGCTAGTGGTCCCGGGACTAGCGGCCGGGGGGGAGTGTTAGAGACCCAGTACTTC. This sequence encodes CASGPGTSGRGGVLETQYF.

The chain uses TRBV7-3 and TRBJ2-1, with D tentatively TRBD2 (6 bases). The CDR3 spans 13 residues. Germline loops: CDR1 SGHTA, CDR2 FQGTGA. V was pared by 5 bases and J by 2 bases, with 7 bases between. Here the CDR3 DNA reads TGTGCCAGCAGCGGCGGGGCCTACAATGAGCAGTTCTTC. It yields the protein CASSGGAYNEQFF. Full variable domain (remainder filled in from reference TRBV7-3 and TRBJ2-1): GAGVSQTPSNKVTEKGKYVELRCDPISGHTALYWYRQSLGQGPEFLIYFQGTGAADDSGLPNDRFFAVRPEGSVSTLKIQRTERGDSAVYLCASSGGAYNEQFFGPGTRLTVL.

DNA for the CDR3: TGTGCCAGCAGTGACACCTTGACACAGGGCTACACCTTC. As protein: CASSDTLTQGYTF. The chain uses TRBV6-1 and TRBJ1-2; D is ambiguous. The ends were cut back, 3 bases at V and 8 bases at J, with 13 bases in the middle. CDR1 and CDR2 (germline): MNHNS, SASEGT. This CDR3 has 13 residues.

V gene TRBV12-3 or TRBV12-4 combines with J gene TRBJ1-1; D remains ambiguous. The CDR3 extends over 12 amino acids. V was trimmed by 8 bases and J by 3 bases, leaving 10 bases between them. As DNA, the CDR3 is TGTGCCAGCTCAGGACTGTACACTGAAGCTTTCTTT. Translation: CASSGLYTEAFF.

The chain employs TRBV2 and TRBJ2-3; TRBD1 matches 9 bases. The CDR3 is 13 residues long. The J segment lost 3 bases and the V segment lost 10 bases, leaving 5 bases of the junction unmatched. Germline V gene sequence: CDR1 SNHLY, CDR2 FYNNEI. CDR3 nucleotide sequence: TGTGCCACACCGGGACAGGGAACAGATACGCAGTATTTT. Its translation: CATPGQGTDTQYF.